This T cell receptor beta chain was observed in a study of T cell changes during pregnancy in multiple sclerosis. The V end lost 0 bases, the J end lost 1 base, and 13 bases lay between the germline ends. From germline, CDR1 is MGHRA and CDR2 YSYEKL. The CDR3 spans 16 residues. The repertoire was sequenced with immunoSEQ multiplex PCR; TCRdb's copy has only in-frame clones and lacks some. This sample has 45,000 to 50,000 clones, with 75% to 95% found just once. The TCR was taken from a female donor with multiple sclerosis, enrolled in a pregnancy study. J is TRBJ2-7 and V is TRBV4-1, with D maybe TRBD2 (5 bases). Sequencing used CD8+ T cells from peripheral blood mononuclear cells, obtained after pregnancy. The CDR3 reads CASSQDRSRRSYEQYF. CDR3 DNA sequence: TGCGCCAGCAGCCAAGATCGCTCTAGGAGGTCCTACGAGCAGTACTTC.